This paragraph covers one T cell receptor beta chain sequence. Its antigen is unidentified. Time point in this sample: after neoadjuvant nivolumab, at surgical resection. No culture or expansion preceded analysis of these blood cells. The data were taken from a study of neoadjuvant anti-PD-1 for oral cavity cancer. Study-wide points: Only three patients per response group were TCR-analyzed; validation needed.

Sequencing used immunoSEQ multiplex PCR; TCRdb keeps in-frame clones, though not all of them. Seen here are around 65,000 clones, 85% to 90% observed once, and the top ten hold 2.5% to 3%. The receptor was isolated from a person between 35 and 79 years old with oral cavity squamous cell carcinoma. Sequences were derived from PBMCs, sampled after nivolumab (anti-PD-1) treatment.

CDR3 in amino acids: CAWKPQIRDRGTEAFF. CDR3 sequence (DNA): TGTGCCTGGAAACCCCAAATCCGGGACAGGGGAACTGAAGCTTTCTTT. This chain joins TRBV30 and TRBJ1-1, with 10 bases lining up with TRBD1. This CDR3 spans 16 amino acids. Germline CDR1 and CDR2: GTSNPN and SVGIG (reference sequence). V dropped 4 bases and J dropped 5; count of bases not matched to a gene: 13.